These 2 T cell receptor beta chains originate from one sample sequenced in a study of radiotherapy plus CTLA-4 blockade in lung cancer. The protocol was immunoSEQ multiplex PCR, while the TCRdb copy is restricted to in-frame clones and leaves out a portion. The sample consists of 45,000 to 60,000 clones, 70% to 80% of them appearing once. The sequences come from peripheral blood, collected from a patient treated with radiotherapy plus ipilimumab. The receptors shown here come from a human donor with non-small cell lung cancer who had a complete response to radiotherapy plus ipilimumab.

In this sample, this clone turned up a few times. The V call is TRBV5-1, the J call TRBJ1-3, with D hard to call. The V gene lost 0 bases and the J gene lost 8 bases, with 9 bases spanning the gap. Germline loops: CDR1 SGHRS, CDR2 YFSETQ. The CDR3 has 13 residues. CDR3 DNA: TGCGCCAGCAGCTTGGCAAGCCCTGACACCATATATTTT. Translated, it gives CASSLASPDTIYF.

The V call is TRBV6-6, the J call TRBJ1-4; 7 positions agree with TRBD1. CDR1 is MNHNY and CDR2 is SVGAGI in the germline V gene (reference sequence). V lost 8 bases and J lost 3; bases outside the gene matches: 3. The CDR3 consists of 13 residues. The chain's CDR3 is CASEGQSNEKLFF. Written as DNA, the CDR3 is TGTGCCAGCGAGGGACAGTCTAATGAAAAACTGTTTTTT.